The 19 T cell receptor beta chains below all came from one sample that was sequenced in a study of blood T cells in healthy people across ages. Primers used in a second PCR of roughly 6 to 11 cycles were a sample-barcoded 5' primer and a J-beta primer mix. Via MiXCR, TCRdb re-called the 5' RACE reads, giving one row per CDR3 protein. The sample includes a few hundred thousand distinct CDR3 sequences, over 25% seen only once; the top ten take approximately 3.6%. Separately, the same data were catalogued under a study of T cells of mothers and their children.

Sequencing was carried out using blood. Receptors were obtained from a boy between 2 and 10 years old in good health.

V is TRBV6-2 or TRBV6-3 and J is TRBJ2-7, with unresolved D. Deletions cut 10 bases from V and 2 bases from J, with 9 bases between. Germline V gene data show CDR1 as MNHEY and CDR2 as SVGEGT. The CDR3 spans 11 residues. The CDR3 sequence is CATTQTYEQYF. The CDR3 DNA sequence: TGTGCCACCACACAGACCTACGAGCAGTACTTC.

The chain carries TRBV29-1 and TRBJ2-5; TRBD2 aligns across 10 bases. CDR3 length equals 11 residues. After removal of 5 bases from V and 9 bases from J, the junction contained 3 bases not matched to a gene. The V gene's germline CDR1 is SQVTM and CDR2 ANQGSEA. The CDR3 protein is CSVLAGVAQYF. CDR3 DNA sequence: TGCAGCGTTCTAGCGGGAGTTGCCCAGTACTTC. The variable domain in full, completed from reference TRBV29-1 and TRBJ2-5, reads SAVISQKPSRDICQRGTSLTIQCQVDSQVTMMFWYRQQPGQSLTLIATANQGSEATYESGFVIDKFPISRPNLTFSTLTVSNMSPEDSSIYLCSVLAGVAQYFGPGTRLLVL.

The chain links TRBV20-1 to TRBJ1-3; D possibly corresponds to TRBD1 (5 bases). Per germline, CDR1 DFQATT and CDR2 SNEGSKA (reference sequence). The ends were cut back, 4 bases at V and 2 bases at J, with 18 bases in the middle. The CDR3 consists of 16 residues. In DNA, the CDR3 is TGCAGTGCTACAGCGTATCAGGGTCCCACTGGAAACACCATATATTTT. The encoded protein is CSATAYQGPTGNTIYF.

This clonotype has only a few counts. V is TRBV4-3 and J is TRBJ1-3; the D is unclear. Trimming removed 3 bases from V and 8 bases from J, with 11 bases in between. CDR3 length equals 13 residues. Germline values: CDR1 LGHNA, CDR2 YSLEER. This CDR3 is CASSQFNGDTIYF. The CDR3 DNA follows: TGCGCCAGCAGCCAGTTCAACGGGGACACCATATATTTT.

This clonotype was observed a handful of times. The chain recombines TRBV7-3 with TRBJ2-3, with D hard to call. Germline V gene sequence: CDR1 SGHTA, CDR2 FQGTGA. This CDR3 comprises 14 residues. The ends were cut back, 5 bases at V and 6 bases at J, with 15 bases in the middle. The CDR3 sequence is CASSPNSPLDTQYF. In DNA, the CDR3 is TGTGCCAGCAGCCCAAATAGCCCCCTCGATACGCAGTATTTT.

The chain uses TRBV15 and TRBJ2-5; D not resolved. Per germline, CDR1 LNHNV and CDR2 YYDKDF (reference sequence). Deletions cut 1 base from V and 6 bases from J, with 21 bases between. CDR3 length: 17 residues. CDR3 amino acids: CATSRGTSSLAKKTQYF. CDR3 DNA: TGTGCCACCAGCAGAGGCACTTCTAGTTTAGCCAAGAAGACCCAGTACTTC.

This clonotype has a handful of counts. This chain joins TRBV12-3 or TRBV12-4 and TRBJ2-2; 11 bases fit TRBD1. With 5 bases clipped from V and 4 bases from J, the junction kept 6 bases outside the gene matches. CDR3 length: 16 residues. The CDR3 DNA follows: TGTGCCAGCAGTCAGAGGACAGGGGGCGGCACCGGGGAGCTGTTTTTT. Amino acids: CASSQRTGGGTGELFF.

This clonotype was seen repeatedly, ten times or more. This chain uses TRBV7-2 with TRBJ2-5; no clear D. The closer fit of TRBJ2-7 to the DNA end suggests the J call may be wrong. The germline V gene encodes CDR1 SGHTA and CDR2 FQGNSA. This CDR3 spans 12 amino acids. In nucleotides, the CDR3 is TGTGCCAGCAGCCTCAGCCTTCACGAGCAGTACTTC. Translated, it gives CASSLSLHEQYF.

The chain is built from TRBV9 and TRBJ2-1; D perhaps matches TRBD2 (6 bases). Looked up from germline, CDR1 is SGDLS and CDR2 is YYNGEE. CDR3 length equals 14 residues. V lost 3 bases and J lost 5, with 12 bases in between. The CDR3, as DNA: TGTGCCAGCAGCGCGACCCGGGGGAACAATGAGCAGTTCTTC. Amino acid sequence: CASSATRGNNEQFF.

The rearrangement links TRBV20-1 to TRBJ2-5; D is perhaps TRBD2 (5 bases). The assigned J gene may be wrong: the sequence end matches TRBJ2-7 better. Germline assignment: CDR1 DFQATT and CDR2 SNEGSKA (reference sequence). This CDR3 is built from 13 residues. The CDR3 region has the DNA TGCAGTGCTAGAGATAGGCGGGCCTTCGAGCAGTACTTC. Its protein product is CSARDRRAFEQYF.

The V and J genes are TRBV29-1 and TRBJ2-1; a possible D gene is TRBD1 (6 bases). Germline CDR1 SQVTM, CDR2 ANQGSEA. Trimming shortened V by 3 bases and J by 3 bases, and 12 bases separated the two germline ends. This CDR3 has 14 amino acids. The CDR3 DNA is TGCAGCGTTGAGGGGGCAGGTGGCTACAATGAGCAGTTCTTC. This sequence encodes CSVEGAGGYNEQFF.

This clonotype has only a few counts. The CDR3, as DNA: TGTGCCAGCAATCGAGCGGGAGCCTACGAGCAGTACTTC. Translating it yields CASNRAGAYEQYF. The rearrangement uses TRBV6-6 and TRBJ2-7, with 8 positions matching TRBD2. V shed 7 bases and J 2 bases; nucleotides not matched to a gene: 4. CDR1 is MNHNY, CDR2 SVGAGI, per germline (reference sequence). The CDR3 totals 13 residues.

This clonotype was seen many times. The chain links TRBV20-1 to TRBJ1-3; 7 positions agree with TRBD1. The CDR3 extends over 18 amino acids. Germline lookup yields CDR1 DFQATT and CDR2 SNEGSKA (reference sequence). V trimming: 0 bases; J trimming: 0 bases; junction bases outside the gene matches: 11. The CDR3 loop reads CSARDGQGGVGSGNTIYF. The CDR3, as DNA: TGCAGTGCTAGAGATGGCCAGGGGGGAGTGGGCTCTGGAAACACCATATATTTT.

On this clonotype: Lacking the conserved final phenylalanine or tryptophan, this CDR3 likely reflects a read error. This rearrangement joins TRBV6-2 or TRBV6-3 to TRBJ1-1; 7 nucleotides line up with TRBD1. Per germline, CDR1 MNHEY and CDR2 SVGEGT. CDR3 length: 14 residues. V shed 5 bases, J shed 1 base, and the junction held 4 bases outside the gene matches. CDR3 nucleotides: TGTGCCAGCAGTGGGACAGTCGGGAACACTGAAGCTTTCCTT. Translating gives CASSGTVGNTEAFL.

This clonotype has a handful of counts. The chain joins TRBV29-1 to TRBJ2-4; D unclear. The CDR3 is 14 residues long. The V end lost 4 bases, the J end lost 0 bases, and 10 bases lay between the germline ends. The V gene's germline CDR1 is SQVTM and CDR2 ANQGSEA. This CDR3 reads CSVALRLAKNIQYF. Written as DNA, the CDR3 is TGCAGCGTTGCGCTGCGGCTAGCCAAAAACATTCAGTACTTC.

This clonotype was found once. An end of the junction differs from the germline gene, which may be a read error. The J gene is TRBJ2-5, the V gene TRBV6-5; D is uncertain. CDR1 is MNHEY and CDR2 is SVGAGI in the germline V gene. The CDR3 loop spans 15 amino acids. This chain's CDR3 is CASSYSWRIQETLYF. The CDR3 bases are TGTGCCAGCAGTTACTCTTGGCGGATCCAAGAGACCCTGTACTTC.

The chain joins TRBV12-3 or TRBV12-4 to TRBJ2-3, with D hard to call. V was clipped by 1 base and J by 4 bases, with 15 bases between them. The CDR3 has 16 residues. This CDR3 is CASSLGVATMADTQYF. The CDR3 bases are TGTGCCAGCAGTTTAGGGGTCGCGACAATGGCAGATACGCAGTATTTT.

As regards this clonotype: The junction departs from germline at one end; a sequencing error may be responsible. The chain recombines TRBV7-9 with TRBJ1-2; TRBD1 aligns across 9 bases. The CDR3 is 14 amino acids. Germline V gene sequence: CDR1 SEHNR, CDR2 FQNEAQ (reference sequence). CDR3 sequence: CASSQTGGIYGCTF. The CDR3 DNA reads as TGTGCCAGCAGCCAGACAGGGGGGATCTATGGCTGCACCTTC.

This chain uses TRBV27 with TRBJ2-5; perhaps D is TRBD1 or TRBD2 (7 bases each). The germline V and J ends were trimmed by 2 bases and 4 bases, with 17 bases remaining between them. The length of the CDR3 is 16 residues. Germline V CDR1 and CDR2: MNHEY, SMNVEV (reference sequence). CDR3 amino acids: CASSLLHRGLLETQYF. DNA of the CDR3: TGTGCCAGCAGTTTACTCCACAGGGGACTACTAGAGACCCAGTACTTC.